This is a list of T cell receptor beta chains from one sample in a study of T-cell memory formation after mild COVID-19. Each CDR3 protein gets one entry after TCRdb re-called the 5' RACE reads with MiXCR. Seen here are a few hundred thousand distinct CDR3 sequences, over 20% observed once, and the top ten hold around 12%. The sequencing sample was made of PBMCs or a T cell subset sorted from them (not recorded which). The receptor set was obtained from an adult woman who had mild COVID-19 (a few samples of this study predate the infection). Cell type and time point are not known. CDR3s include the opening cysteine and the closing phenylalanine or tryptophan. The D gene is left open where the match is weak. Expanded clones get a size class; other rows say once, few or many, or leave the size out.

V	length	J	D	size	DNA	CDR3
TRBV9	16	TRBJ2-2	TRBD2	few	TGTGCCAGCAGCGTAGAGCGGGGGATGAACACCGGGGAGCTGTTTTTT	CASSVERGMNTGELFF
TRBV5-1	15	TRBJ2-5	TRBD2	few	TGCGCCAGCAGCTTGACGGGGGAGGGGATGAAGACCCAGTACTTC	CASSLTGEGMKTQYF
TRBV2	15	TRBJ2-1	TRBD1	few	TGTGCCAGCAGAACCGGACAGGGACACTACAATGAGCAGTTCTTC	CASRTGQGHYNEQFF
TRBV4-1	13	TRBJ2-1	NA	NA	TGCGCCAGCAGCCCAGGTCCGGGCGATGAGCAGTTCTTC	CASSPGPGDEQFF
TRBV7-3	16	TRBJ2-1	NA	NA	TGTGCCAGCAGCCCACACAGGACGAAGGCGCCGCATGAGCAGTTCTTC	CASSPHRTKAPHEQFF
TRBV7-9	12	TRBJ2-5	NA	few	TGTGCCAGCGGAAAGGAACAAGAGACCCAGTACTTC	CASGKEQETQYF
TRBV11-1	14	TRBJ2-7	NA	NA	TGTGCCAGCAGCTTATTGGCGGGTGGGGACGAGCAGTACTTC	CASSLLAGGDEQYF
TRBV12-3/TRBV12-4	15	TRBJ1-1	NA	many	TGTGCCAGCAGTTTAATGACCCTTGGGAACACTGAAGCTTTCTTT	CASSLMTLGNTEAFF
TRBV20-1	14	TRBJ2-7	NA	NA	TGCAGTGCTTCGATGGGGGGAATGGGGTACGAGCAGTACTTC	CSASMGGMGYEQYF
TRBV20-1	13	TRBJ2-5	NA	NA	TGCAGTGCTAGTCAAACCCTTGGAGAGACCCAGTACTTC	CSASQTLGETQYF
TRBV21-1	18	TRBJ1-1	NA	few	TGTGCCAGCAGCAAAGAGCAGGGGGCGAGACGAATGAACACTGAAGCTTTCTTT	CASSKEQGARRMNTEAFF
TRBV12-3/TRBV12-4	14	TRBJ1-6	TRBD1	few	TGTGCCAGCAGAAAACAGGGGGCGGTGGCACCCCTCCACTTT	CASRKQGAVAPLHF
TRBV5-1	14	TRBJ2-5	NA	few	TGCGCCAGCAGCTCATCTAGCATGGGAGAGACCCAGTACTTC	CASSSSSMGETQYF
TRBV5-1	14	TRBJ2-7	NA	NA	TGCGCCAGCAGCTTGCAACAGGGGGGGAACGAGCAGTACTTC	CASSLQQGGNEQYF
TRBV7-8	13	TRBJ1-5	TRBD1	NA	TGTGCCAGCAGCCCAGGACAGGACCTTCCCCAGCATTTT	CASSPGQDLPQHF
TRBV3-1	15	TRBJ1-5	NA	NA	TGTGCCAGCAGCCCCTCGGGGGGACGGCTTCAGCCCCAGCATTTT	CASSPSGGRLQPQHF
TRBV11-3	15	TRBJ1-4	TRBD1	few	TGTGCCAGCAGCTTCGGGCAGGGGGTATATGAAAAACTGTTTTTT	CASSFGQGVYEKLFF
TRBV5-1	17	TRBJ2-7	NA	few	TGCGCCAGCAGCCCTTACAACCTCCGGGAGTCCTCCTACGAGCAGTACTTC	CASSPYNLRESSYEQYF
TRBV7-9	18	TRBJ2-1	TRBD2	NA	TGTGCCAGCAGCTCCTTTAACAGGACTAGCGGGAGCTCAATTGAGCAGTTCTTC	CASSSFNRTSGSSIEQFF
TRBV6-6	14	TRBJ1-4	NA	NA	TGTGCCAGCAGTTACGAGGGTAGGGTTGAAAAACTGTTTTTT	CASSYEGRVEKLFF
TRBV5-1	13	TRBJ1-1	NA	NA	TGCGCCAGCTCGACCGGATCGACCACTGAAGCTTTCTTT	CASSTGSTTEAFF
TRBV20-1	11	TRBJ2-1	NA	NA	TGCAGTGCTAACCAACTTAATGAGCAGTTCTTC	CSANQLNEQFF
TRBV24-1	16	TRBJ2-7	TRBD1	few	TGTGCCACCAGTGAGGGGACAGGGACAGGGAACTACGAGCAGTACTTC	CATSEGTGTGNYEQYF
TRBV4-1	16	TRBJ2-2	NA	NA	TGCGCCAGCAGCCAAGAAGTCGGCTTGAACACCGGGGAGCTGTTTTTT	CASSQEVGLNTGELFF